A selection of T cell receptor beta chains follows, all from one sample in a study of a mutant IDH1 vaccine in newly diagnosed glioma. Their cognate antigens are unknown. Sequenced by immunoSEQ multiplex PCR; TCRdb stores in-frame clones only, minus some. Of 77,000 or so clones detected, about 85% appear once; the ten largest clones hold 0.7% to 0.95%. The source material was PBMCs, sampled from a glioma patient whose treatment included an IDH1 peptide vaccine. Receptors were obtained from a woman aged 45-59 years with glioma. Both conserved end residues are trimmed from each CDR3.

v_call	j_call	cdr3_aa
TRBV5-1	NA	ASSLASRGRAGYEQY
TRBV18	TRBJ1-1	ASSPSEGTNTEAF
TRBV5-1	TRBJ2-2	ASSEAPSPGTTGELF
TRBV5-1	TRBJ2-3	ARGRVSKKTGAEWGTDTQY
TRBV10-1	TRBJ2-3	AGEVAGVTDTQY
TRBV20-1	TRBJ1-2	SAKDGGYT
TRBV12-5	TRBJ2-5	ASGLVTGTGGGETQY
TRBV5-1	TRBJ2-7	ASSWGTSGSPYEQY
TRBV6-6	TRBJ2-1	ASSGPAGGSDEQF
TRBV28	TRBJ2-2	ASSFFSRAGRTGELF
TRBV9	TRBJ2-1	ASSVVRGTVLNEQF
TRBV7-3	TRBJ2-1	ASSPYGTSGISEQF
TRBV7-6	TRBJ2-6	ASSPGQVFSGANVLT
TRBV21-1	TRBJ1-1	ASSPQGAGTEAF
TRBV23-1	TRBJ1-1	ASVKGLMNTEAF
TRBV9	TRBJ1-2	ASSGQLPGHYGYT
TRBV2	TRBJ1-5	ASSEERFGNQPQH
TRBV6-6	TRBJ1-2	ASSSGYYGYT
TRBV28	TRBJ1-1	ASRPPGDTEAF
TRBV5-4	TRBJ2-7	ASSTKSSQGSYEQY
TRBV7-9	TRBJ2-1	ASSFNGWNEQF
TRBV7-2	TRBJ2-1	ASSLGTPNEQF
TRBV18	TRBJ2-7	ASSPVRRDEQY
TRBV2	TRBJ2-2	ASRTGQNTGELF
TRBV7-8	TRBJ2-6	ASSIADDRVTVLT
TRBV14	NA	ASSGWEKVYEQY
TRBV10-3	TRBJ2-7	AIRLAGTYEQY
TRBV30	TRBJ2-7	AWSVQRLSYEQY
TRBV6-1	TRBJ2-3	ASTGGQGTDTQY
TRBV19	TRBJ2-7	ATNPGSGGEQY
TRBV10-3	TRBJ2-3	AISDIGQGGTDTQY
TRBV21-1	TRBJ2-2	ASSGFRGELF
TRBV19	TRBJ2-7	ASSIGLAAPYEQY
TRBV10-1	TRBJ1-1	ASSESTANTEAF
TRBV19	TRBJ1-5	ASSQGLNQPQH
TRBV7-5	TRBJ2-7	ARSPGLAEYEQY
TRBV11-2	TRBJ2-1	ASSLGPGLGPYNEQF
TRBV28	TRBJ1-4	ASRNGPNEKLF
TRBV18	TRBJ1-1	ASSVTQAGTEAF
TRBV28	TRBJ1-5	ASSLFADGNQPQH
TRBV27	TRBJ2-7	ASSLRFGGGQPSKTYEQY
TRBV29-1	TRBJ1-2	SVEGEGQSSPNYGYT
TRBV28	TRBJ2-3	ASSLGPRPHTDTQY
TRBV25-1	TRBJ1-1	ASSDGVYTEAF
TRBV29-1	TRBJ2-5	SVETGYGETQY